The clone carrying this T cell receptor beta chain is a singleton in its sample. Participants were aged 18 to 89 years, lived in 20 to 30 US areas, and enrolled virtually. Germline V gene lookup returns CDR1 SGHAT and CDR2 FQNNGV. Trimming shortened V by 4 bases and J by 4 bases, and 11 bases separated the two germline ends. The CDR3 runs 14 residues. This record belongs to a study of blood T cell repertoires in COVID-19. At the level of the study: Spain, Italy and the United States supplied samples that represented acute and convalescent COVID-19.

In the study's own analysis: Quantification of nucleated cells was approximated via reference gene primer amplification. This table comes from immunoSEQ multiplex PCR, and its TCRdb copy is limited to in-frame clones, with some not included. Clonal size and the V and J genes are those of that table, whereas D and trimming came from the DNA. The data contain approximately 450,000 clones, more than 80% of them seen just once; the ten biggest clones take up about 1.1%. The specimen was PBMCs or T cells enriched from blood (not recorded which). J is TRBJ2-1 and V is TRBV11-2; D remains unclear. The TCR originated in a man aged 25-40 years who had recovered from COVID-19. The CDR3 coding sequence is TGTGCCAGCAGCTCCCGACTGGTATACAATGAGCAGTTCTTC. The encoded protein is CASSSRLVYNEQFF.